This T cell receptor beta chain emerged from a study of sequential checkpoint blockade in melanoma. This CDR3 is 16 amino acids long. Looked up from germline, CDR1 is MGHRA and CDR2 is YSYEKL. The trim removed 6 bases at V and 0 bases at J, leaving 8 bases unmatched. Profiled with immunoSEQ multiplex PCR; TCRdb holds only in-frame clones, not every one. The sample records roughly 12,000 clones, 60% to 80% being singletons. The treatment denotes: randomized to nivolumab then ipilimumab (arm A) or the reverse (arm B). This TCR was recovered from a human donor with melanoma. This material consisted of CD8+ T cells sorted from blood (inferred from file names), taken from a patient given nivolumab and ipilimumab in sequence. The rearrangement links TRBV4-1 to TRBJ1-5; 7 bases align to TRBD1. This CDR3 is CASSWSGTDSNQPQHF. The CDR3 DNA reads TGCGCCAGCAGTTGGTCCGGGACAGATAGCAATCAGCCCCAGCATTTT.